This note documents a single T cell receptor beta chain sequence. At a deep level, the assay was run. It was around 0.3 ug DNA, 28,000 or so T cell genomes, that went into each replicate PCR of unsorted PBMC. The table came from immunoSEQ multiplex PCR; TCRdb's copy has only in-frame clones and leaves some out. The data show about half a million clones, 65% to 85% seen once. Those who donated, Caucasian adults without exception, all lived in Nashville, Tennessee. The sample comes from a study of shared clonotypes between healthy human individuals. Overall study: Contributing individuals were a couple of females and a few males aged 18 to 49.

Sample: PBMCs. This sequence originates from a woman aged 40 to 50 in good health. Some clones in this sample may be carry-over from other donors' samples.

This CDR3 is CASSPTRSTTDSRSQYF. DNA for the CDR3: TGTGCCAGTAGTCCAACTAGAAGTACAACGGATAGTAGGTCGCAGTACTTC. The V and J genes are TRBV19 and TRBJ2-7; a possible D gene is TRBD2 (5 bases). Germline CDR1 LNHDA, CDR2 SQIVND (reference sequence). V was pared by 5 bases and J by 9 bases, with 29 bases between. The CDR3 has 17 amino acids.